This T cell receptor beta chain was obtained from a study of glioma-infiltrating T cells after dendritic cell vaccination. Time point specified: after dendritic cell vaccination, including at tumor progression/relapse. Data came from immunoSEQ multiplex PCR; TCRdb stores just in-frame clones and leaves some out. This table has about 25,000 clones, around 92% appearing once. Germline V lookup: CDR1 SGHVS, CDR2 FNYEAQ. V lost 2 bases and J 1 base, leaving 11 bases between the germline ends. The CDR3 is 15 amino acids. The chain has TRBV7-6 and TRBJ2-5, with a tentative D call TRBD2 (6 bases). The TCR comes from a human donor with glioblastoma. This material consisted of blood, taken after dendritic cell vaccination. CDR3 residues: CASSLFRGAQETQYF. The CDR3 region has the DNA TGTGCCAGCAGCTTATTCCGCGGGGCCCAAGAGACCCAGTACTTC. Drawing the rest from reference TRBV7-6 and TRBJ2-5, the complete variable domain is GAGVSQSPRYKVTKRGQDVALRCDPISGHVSLYWYRQALGQGPEFLTYFNYEAQQDKSGLPNDRFSAERPEGSISTLTIQRTEQRDSAMYRCASSLFRGAQETQYFGPGTRLLVL.